The 16 T cell receptor beta chains in this list originate from one sample, sequenced in a study of monozygotic twins with inflammatory bowel disease. TCRdb derives one entry per CDR3 protein from the 5' RACE reads, leaving out DNA. The data include over 100,000 distinct CDR3 sequences; the top ten clones carry around 12%. Sequencing was carried out using blood. The receptors shown here come from a human donor with ulcerative colitis or Crohn's disease, or a healthy co-twin of an affected twin (not recorded which).

The J gene is TRBJ2-7, the V gene TRBV7-3; without DNA, the TCRdb call of TRBD1 cannot be checked. CDR3 length: 13 residues. Germline lookup yields CDR1 SGHTA and CDR2 FQGTGA. The chain's CDR3 is CASSNTGGHEQYF.

This chain links TRBV20-1 with TRBJ1-6; TCRdb reports TRBD1, a call that lacks DNA to check it against. Germline assignment: CDR1 DFQATT and CDR2 SNEGSKA (reference sequence). The CDR3 is made up of 14 amino acids. The CDR3: CSAKGGHPNSPLHF.

V usage is TRBV7-6 and J usage is TRBJ1-3; TCRdb calls TRBD1, which cannot be checked without DNA. Germline lookup yields CDR1 SGHVS and CDR2 FNYEAQ. The CDR3 length is 15 residues. CDR3 amino acids: CASSSDPGSGNTIYF.

The genes are TRBV24-1 and TRBJ2-7. CDR1 is KGHDR, CDR2 SFDVKD, per germline. CDR3 length: 12 residues. The chain's CDR3 is CATSGVTREQYF.

This chain links TRBV2 with TRBJ2-1; the TRBD2 assignment by TCRdb is unverifiable without DNA. The CDR3 runs to 14 residues. Germline-derived CDR1 and CDR2 are SNHLY and FYNNEI. The CDR3 loop reads CASARVSSYNEQFF.

The chain employs TRBV20-1 and TRBJ2-3; the TRBD2 assignment by TCRdb is unverifiable without DNA. CDR1 and CDR2 from the germline V gene are DFQATT and SNEGSKA (reference sequence). This CDR3 has 14 residues. CDR3 loop: CSARDVAGTDTQYF.

The rearrangement joins TRBV5-1 to TRBJ2-2; TCRdb reports TRBD1, a call that lacks DNA to check it against. The CDR3 spans 14 residues. CDR1 is SGHRS and CDR2 is YFSETQ in the germline V gene. This CDR3 reads CASRLRGDTGELFF.

The chain employs TRBV6-5 and TRBJ1-5; TCRdb reports TRBD1, a call that lacks DNA to check it against. The CDR3 is 17 residues long. Germline-derived CDR1 and CDR2 are MNHEY and SVGAGI. This chain's CDR3 is CASSSKTGLYSNQPQHF.

The chain is built from TRBV12-3 or TRBV12-4 and TRBJ1-5; lacking DNA, the TRBD1 call made by TCRdb goes unchecked. CDR3 length equals 14 residues. CDR3 region: CASRLGQGIQPQHF.

V and J are TRBV4-1 and TRBJ2-7. CDR3 size: 15 residues. Germline V gene data show CDR1 as MGHRA and CDR2 as YSYEKL. The chain's CDR3 is CASSQDWLAAYEQYF.

The chain links TRBV5-1 to TRBJ2-7. The germline CDR1 and CDR2 sequences are SGHRS and YFSETQ. This CDR3 contains 14 residues. The CDR3 reads CASSLGTTSYEQYF.

The chain links TRBV6-1 to TRBJ1-5; the D call of TRBD1 rests on TCRdb alone, since no DNA is present to check it. The CDR3 spans 15 residues. Germline values: CDR1 MNHNS, CDR2 SASEGT. Here the CDR3 reads CASSKKGGSNQPQHF.

V usage is TRBV28 and J usage is TRBJ2-5; the TRBD1 assignment by TCRdb is unverifiable without DNA. The germline V gene encodes CDR1 MDHEN and CDR2 SYDVKM. The CDR3 runs 13 residues. The CDR3 protein is CASREDTTRPQYF.

J is TRBJ2-1 and V is TRBV28; TCRdb's D call, TRBD2, is unchecked because there is no DNA. CDR1 MDHEN and CDR2 SYDVKM come from the germline V gene. The CDR3 has 14 residues. The CDR3 loop reads CASSLRLGSGEQFF.

The chain employs TRBV5-1 and TRBJ2-5; lacking DNA, the TRBD2 call made by TCRdb goes unchecked. This CDR3 has 17 amino acids. The V gene's germline CDR1 is SGHRS and CDR2 YFSETQ. CDR3 sequence: CASRSVEGFRYQETQYF.

The V and J genes are TRBV20-1 and TRBJ2-7. The CDR3 runs 14 residues. Germline V gene data show CDR1 as DFQATT and CDR2 as SNEGSKA (reference sequence). CDR3 sequence: CSARGSGRTYEQYF.